The sequence of this T cell receptor beta chain was determined in a study of T cells after posttransplantation cyclophosphamide. Cyclophosphamide on days +3 and +4 followed busulfan-fludarabine conditioning and a marrow graft. Assay used: immunoSEQ multiplex PCR; TCRdb lists only in-frame clones, some missing. Of some 10,000 clones in the sample, 80% to 95% were seen once. Per the germline V gene, CDR1 is MRHNA and CDR2 is SNTAGT. V lost 5 bases to trimming and J lost 0 bases, with 10 bases between them. The CDR3 spans 14 residues. The sequence came from a female patient aged 25-40 years who received an allogeneic stem cell transplant from an unrelated donor, was CMV-positive, and had no GVHD. Part of the T cells may come from the graft donor. This rearrangement joins TRBV6-4 to TRBJ1-1; tentatively, D is TRBD1 (6 bases). The specimen was PBMCs, collected after allogeneic stem cell transplant with posttransplant cyclophosphamide. In nucleotides, the CDR3 is TGTGCCAGCAGTCGGCAGGGGATGAACACTGAAGCTTTCTTT. Protein sequence: CASSRQGMNTEAFF.